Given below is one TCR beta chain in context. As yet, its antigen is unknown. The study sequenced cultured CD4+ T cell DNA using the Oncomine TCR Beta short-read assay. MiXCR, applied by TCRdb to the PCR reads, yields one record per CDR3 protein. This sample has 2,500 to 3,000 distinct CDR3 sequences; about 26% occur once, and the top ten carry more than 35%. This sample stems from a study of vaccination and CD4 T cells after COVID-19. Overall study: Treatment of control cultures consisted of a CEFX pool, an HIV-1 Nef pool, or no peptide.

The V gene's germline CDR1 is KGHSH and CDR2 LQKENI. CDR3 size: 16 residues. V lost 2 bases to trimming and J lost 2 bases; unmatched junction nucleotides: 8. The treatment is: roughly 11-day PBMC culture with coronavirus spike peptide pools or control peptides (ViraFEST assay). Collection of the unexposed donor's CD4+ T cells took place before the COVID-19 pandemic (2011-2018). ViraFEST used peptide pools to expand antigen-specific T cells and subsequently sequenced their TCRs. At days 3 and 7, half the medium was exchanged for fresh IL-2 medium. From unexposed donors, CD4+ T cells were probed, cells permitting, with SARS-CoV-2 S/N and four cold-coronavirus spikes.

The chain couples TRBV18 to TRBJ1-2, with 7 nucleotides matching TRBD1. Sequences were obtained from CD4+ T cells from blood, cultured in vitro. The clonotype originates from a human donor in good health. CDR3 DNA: TGTGCCAGCTCACCATCACGTACAGGGGAAAACTATGGCTACACCTTC. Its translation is CASSPSRTGENYGYTF.